One sample yielded the 32 T cell receptor beta chains listed below, sequenced in a study of response to subunit inactivated influenza vaccine. Using its own MiXCR run on the RT-PCR reads, TCRdb lists one record per CDR3 protein. The sample holds about 520,000 distinct CDR3 sequences, approximately 10% seen once. The sample was PBMCs from blood, taken 40 to 50 days after vaccination. The origin of the receptors is a middle-aged man who received an inactivated influenza vaccine.

This clonotype was seen a handful of times. The CDR3 DNA follows: TGTGCCAGCAGTTCGACAGGGACAGAAGAGACCCAGTACTTC. Amino acid sequence: CASSSTGTEETQYF. This chain uses TRBV12-3 or TRBV12-4 with TRBJ2-5; 7 bases are a match to TRBD1. CDR3 length: 14 amino acids. J gave up 3 bases and V 4 bases, and 5 bases lay outside the gene matches.

This chain uses TRBV29-1 with TRBJ1-1; 8 bases are a match to TRBD1. This CDR3 region has 13 residues. V lost 7 bases, J lost 5 bases, and 9 bases stayed unmatched. Germline CDR1 is SQVTM and CDR2 is ANQGSEA. CDR3 protein: CSGKRQGRTEAFF. The DNA of the CDR3 is TGCAGCGGGAAACGACAGGGGCGTACTGAAGCTTTCTTT.

V gene TRBV6-5 combines with J gene TRBJ2-7, with 9 bases matching TRBD1. V gave up 5 bases and J gave up 2 bases; unmatched junction bases: 10. Germline V gene data show CDR1 as MNHEY and CDR2 as SVGAGI. This CDR3 has 16 amino acids. The CDR3 sequence is CASSNPGQGSPYEQYF. The CDR3 DNA reads as TGTGCCAGCAGTAACCCGGGACAGGGTAGCCCCTACGAGCAGTACTTC.

This chain joins TRBV2 and TRBJ2-2; tentatively, D is TRBD2 (5 bases). CDR3 length: 16 amino acids. The germline gives CDR1 SNHLY, CDR2 FYNNEI. The V and J ends lost 3 bases and 3 bases respectively, with 14 bases between them. CDR3 DNA: TGTGCCAGCAGTGAGGGCTTCGGGGTTGACACCGGGGAGCTGTTTTTT. Translated: CASSEGFGVDTGELFF.

This clonotype was counted at least ten times. The gene calls are TRBV11-2 and TRBJ2-7; TRBD2 matches at 9 bases. CDR3 size: 14 residues. J gave up 2 bases and V 3 bases, and 2 bases lay outside the gene matches. Germline loops: CDR1 SGHAT, CDR2 FQNNGV. This chain's CDR3 is CASSFASGAYEQYF. CDR3 in DNA: TGTGCCAGCAGCTTCGCTAGCGGGGCCTACGAGCAGTACTTC.

Ten or more counts support this clonotype. V gene TRBV7-2 combines with J gene TRBJ2-2; D gene unclear. Germline V CDR1 and CDR2: SGHTA, FQGNSA. V gave up 0 bases and J gave up 1 base, with 6 bases separating them. The CDR3 sequence is 15 residues long. CDR3 protein: CASSLAAGNTGELFF. CDR3 nucleotide sequence: TGTGCCAGCAGCTTAGCGGCAGGGAACACCGGGGAGCTGTTTTTT.

This clonotype was seen a few times. The rearrangement joins TRBV5-1 to TRBJ2-1; D is perhaps TRBD2 (5 bases). The CDR3 is 15 residues long. Trimming shortened V by 0 bases and J by 2 bases, and 9 bases separated the two germline ends. Germline V gene data show CDR1 as SGHRS and CDR2 as YFSETQ. The CDR3 is CASSLGTGTYNEQFF. The CDR3 DNA reads TGCGCCAGCAGCTTGGGGACCGGGACCTACAATGAGCAGTTCTTC.

This clonotype was counted between two and nine times. This chain links TRBV20-1 with TRBJ1-5; 8 bases fit TRBD1. The CDR3 is 15 residues long. Trimming removed 0 bases from V and 0 bases from J; junction bases left unmatched: 1. Germline CDR1 DFQATT, CDR2 SNEGSKA (reference sequence). CDR3 protein: CSARETGVSNQPQHF. Written as DNA, the CDR3 is TGCAGTGCTAGAGAGACAGGGGTTAGCAATCAGCCCCAGCATTTT.

The chain combines TRBV5-1 with TRBJ1-5, with TRBD1 matching over 8 bases. Germline loops: CDR1 SGHRS, CDR2 YFSETQ. After removal of 0 bases from V and 8 bases from J, the junction contained 10 bases not matched to a gene. The CDR3 is 16 residues long. CDR3 DNA: TGCGCCAGCAGCTTGGGAGACAGGGGCTCGGGGAAGCCCCAGCATTTT. Translated: CASSLGDRGSGKPQHF.

This clonotype has a count of ten or more. The chain employs TRBV12-3 or TRBV12-4 and TRBJ2-3; 8 bases fit TRBD1. V trimming: 4 bases; J trimming: 1 base; junction bases outside the gene matches: 7. CDR3 length: 16 residues. For the CDR3, the DNA is TGTGCCAGCAGTTCCAGGGGGCACGTGGGCACAGATACGCAGTATTTT. Translation: CASSSRGHVGTDTQYF.

At least ten counts were recorded for this clonotype. This chain links TRBV12-3 or TRBV12-4 with TRBJ2-7; 8 nucleotides align to TRBD1. The CDR3 has 16 residues. J was trimmed by 1 base and V by 7 bases; bases with no gene match: 12. CDR3 protein: CASTLGWTGPSYEQYF. In DNA form, the CDR3 reads TGTGCCAGCACCCTGGGCTGGACAGGGCCATCCTACGAGCAGTACTTC.

Ten or more counts support this clonotype. This chain uses TRBV20-1 with TRBJ1-6; no reliable D call. CDR3 size: 14 residues. CDR1 is DFQATT, CDR2 SNEGSKA, per germline (reference sequence). Trimming left V 0 bases short and J 7 bases short, with 10 bases between. CDR3 sequence (DNA): TGCAGTGCTAGAGATATACTCCACAATTCACCCCTCCACTTT. Translating it yields CSARDILHNSPLHF.

This clonotype came up a few times. The chain links TRBV6-2 or TRBV6-3 to TRBJ2-2; the match to TRBD2 covers 14 bases. CDR3 length: 17 residues. The germline V gene has CDR1 MNHEY and CDR2 SVGEGT. Trimming cost V 4 bases and J 4 bases; bases outside gene matches: 5. The CDR3 region is CASSSTSGRGGTGELFF. The CDR3 coding sequence is TGTGCCAGCAGTTCGACTAGCGGGAGGGGGGGCACCGGGGAGCTGTTTTTT.

The rearrangement joins TRBV30 to TRBJ2-7; no definite D call. The CDR3 loop spans 11 amino acids. Trimming cost V 0 bases and J 4 bases, with 4 bases left between them. Germline V gene data show CDR1 as GTSNPN and CDR2 as SVGIG (reference sequence). The CDR3 protein is CAWSVGYEQYF. CDR3 in DNA: TGTGCCTGGAGTGTGGGATACGAGCAGTACTTC.

In this sample, this clonotype turned up a few times. The junction does not match germline at one end; this may be a read error. The rearrangement joins TRBV6-2 or TRBV6-3 to TRBJ2-5; TRBD2 matches 11 bases. This CDR3 has 18 residues. Germline CDR1 is MNHEY and CDR2 is SVGEGT. The CDR3 nucleotides read TGTGCCAGCAGTTTCCTTTTCGTCGGGACTAGCGGAAGAGAGGCCCAGTACTTC. As protein: CASSFLFVGTSGREAQYF.

The chain is built from TRBV4-3 and TRBJ2-7; D remains ambiguous. The germline V and J ends were trimmed by 0 bases and 3 bases, with 6 bases remaining between them. The germline CDR1 and CDR2 sequences are LGHNA and YSLEER. The CDR3 runs 13 residues. The CDR3 bases are TGCGCCAGCAGCCAAGATCCCGACTACGAGCAGTACTTC. It is translated as CASSQDPDYEQYF.

This clonotype turned up a few times. The chain recombines TRBV20-1 with TRBJ2-7, with no clear D. CDR1 is DFQATT, CDR2 SNEGSKA, per germline (reference sequence). Trimming shortened V by 4 bases and J by 5 bases, and 15 bases separated the two germline ends. This CDR3 is built from 13 residues. In DNA, the CDR3 is TGCAGTGCTACTATCCCCCTACAGAACGAGCAGTACTTC. Encoded protein: CSATIPLQNEQYF.

This clonotype was seen at least ten times. The chain combines TRBV20-1 with TRBJ2-3; 8 nucleotides align to TRBD2. There are 15 residues in the CDR3. CDR1 DFQATT and CDR2 SNEGSKA come from the germline V gene (reference sequence). Trimming removed 5 bases from V and 3 bases from J; junction bases left unmatched: 10. Written as DNA, the CDR3 is TGCAGTGCTCCTGACACGGGCGGGGGGACAGATACGCAGTATTTT. Translating gives CSAPDTGGGTDTQYF.

This clonotype was found many times. One end of the junction is discordant with germline, which a read error may explain. In DNA form, the CDR3 reads TGTGCCAGCAGTATAGCGGGGGTCAACAATCAGCCCCAGCATTTT. The encoded protein is CASSIAGVNNQPQHF. V and J are TRBV12-3 or TRBV12-4 and TRBJ1-5; the D gene is possibly TRBD1 (5 bases). CDR3 length: 15 amino acids.

CDR3 in amino acids: CSAVTGSEKLFF. The CDR3 DNA is TGCAGCGCCGTTACCGGAAGCGAAAAACTGTTTTTT. This sequence joins TRBV29-1 and TRBJ1-4; no clear D gene. The CDR3 sequence is 12 residues long. V was trimmed by 7 bases and J by 8 bases, leaving 14 bases between them. CDR1 and CDR2 from the germline V gene are SQVTM and ANQGSEA. Filled out from reference TRBV29-1 and TRBJ1-4, the complete variable domain reads SAVISQKPSRDICQRGTSLTIQCQVDSQVTMMFWYRQQPGQSLTLIATANQGSEATYESGFVIDKFPISRPNLTFSTLTVSNMSPEDSSIYLCSAVTGSEKLFFGSGTQLSVL.

The chain carries TRBV12-3 or TRBV12-4 and TRBJ2-7; D may correspond to TRBD1 or TRBD2 (7 bases each). V was clipped by 7 bases and J by 2 bases, with 18 bases between them. The CDR3 is 15 amino acids. DNA of the CDR3: TGTGCCAGCAACCAGGGGGAGGGCGGAACCTACGAGCAGTACTTC. Its protein product is CASNQGEGGTYEQYF.

The chain carries TRBV6-1 and TRBJ1-2; TRBD1 aligns across 7 bases. The V gene end was trimmed by 6 bases and the J gene end by 11 bases; junction bases not matched to a gene: 15. The CDR3 consists of 14 residues. The V gene's germline CDR1 is MNHNS and CDR2 SASEGT. CDR3 in amino acids: CASSETRDSARYTF. The CDR3 DNA reads as TGTGCCAGCAGCGAAACCAGGGACAGCGCCCGGTACACCTTC.

This clonotype was detected only a few times. This sequence joins TRBV5-1 and TRBJ1-1; a weak D match, TRBD1 (5 bases). Germline V lookup: CDR1 SGHRS, CDR2 YFSETQ. The CDR3 is 12 amino acids. V lost 0 bases and J 7 bases, leaving 7 bases between the germline ends. The CDR3 coding sequence is TGCGCCAGCAGCTTGGTAGGGGATGAAGCTTTCTTT. Amino acids: CASSLVGDEAFF.

The chain uses TRBV20-1 and TRBJ1-6; 11 bases fit TRBD1. This CDR3 region has 16 residues. V trimming: 5 bases; J trimming: 4 bases; junction bases outside the gene matches: 7. The germline V gene encodes CDR1 DFQATT and CDR2 SNEGSKA (reference sequence). The chain's CDR3 is CSAVGTGGRYNSPLHF. The CDR3 nucleotides read TGCAGTGCTGTAGGGACAGGGGGTCGGTATAATTCACCCCTCCACTTT.

This clonotype was observed a handful of times. The chain couples TRBV7-2 to TRBJ2-5; TRBD2 agrees at 13 bases. The CDR3 is 16 residues long. The J segment lost 7 bases and the V segment lost 0 bases, leaving 5 bases of the junction unmatched. CDR1 and CDR2 (germline): SGHTA, FQGNSA. Written as DNA, the CDR3 is TGTGCCAGCAGCTTAGCGACTAGCGGGAGGTTGGGGACCCAGTACTTC. It codes for CASSLATSGRLGTQYF.

This sequence joins TRBV4-2 and TRBJ1-4, with 7 bases identical to TRBD1. V was pared by 2 bases and J by 7 bases, with 10 bases of the junction left unmatched. The CDR3 is made up of 16 amino acids. Germline values: CDR1 LGHNA, CDR2 YNFKEQ. The CDR3 loop reads CASSQRERGRGEKLFF. CDR3 nucleotides: TGTGCCAGCAGCCAAAGAGAAAGGGGGCGAGGTGAAAAACTGTTTTTT.

This clonotype appeared many times. J is TRBJ2-7 and V is TRBV4-3, with a tentative D call TRBD2 (6 bases). The germline gives CDR1 LGHNA, CDR2 YSLEER. CDR3 length equals 15 residues. V dropped 0 bases and J dropped 2 bases, with 11 bases sitting between them. CDR3: CASSQDRRGPYEQYF. The CDR3 DNA is TGCGCCAGCAGCCAAGATCGGAGGGGACCCTACGAGCAGTACTTC.

In this sample, this clonotype turned up a few times. The CDR3 loop is CASSLSRVYNEQFF. Written as DNA, the CDR3 is TGTGCCAGCAGCCTCTCTAGGGTTTACAATGAGCAGTTCTTC. The chain employs TRBV12-3 or TRBV12-4 and TRBJ2-1; no clear D. The ends were cut back, 6 bases at V and 4 bases at J, with 13 bases in the middle. This CDR3 has 14 residues.

This clonotype came up many times. The rearrangement links TRBV6-2 or TRBV6-3 to TRBJ1-1; D not resolved. The germline CDR1 and CDR2 sequences are MNHEY and SVGEGT. V lost 3 bases and J 1 base, leaving 18 bases between the germline ends. The CDR3 is made up of 17 amino acids. DNA of the CDR3: TGTGCCAGCAGTTATCAGACCGGCCTTAGCCCGAACACTGAAGCTTTCTTT. It codes for CASSYQTGLSPNTEAFF.

This clonotype was seen more than once but under ten times. The V and J genes are TRBV20-1 and TRBJ2-1; no definite D call. The germline gives CDR1 DFQATT, CDR2 SNEGSKA (reference sequence). The CDR3 sequence is 10 residues long. Trimming removed 4 bases at V and 8 bases at J, with 6 bases between. CDR3 nucleotides: TGCAGTGCTAATGGGTATGAGCAGTTCTTC. Translated: CSANGYEQFF.

Ten or more counts support this clonotype. V and J are TRBV12-3 or TRBV12-4 and TRBJ1-1; D possibly corresponds to TRBD1 (6 bases). V was cut by 6 bases and J by 7 bases, with 18 bases left in between. The CDR3 is 14 amino acids. The CDR3 region has the DNA TGTGCCAGCAGCGAACCCCCTGGGGGCGGTGAAGCTTTCTTT. This gives the protein CASSEPPGGGEAFF.

This clonotype has more than one count but fewer than ten. V is TRBV12-3 or TRBV12-4 and J is TRBJ2-7; 7 bases are shared with TRBD2. This CDR3 is built from 14 residues. J was trimmed by 5 bases and V by 3 bases; bases with no gene match: 7. CDR3 sequence (DNA): TGTGCCAGCAGTTTGACCCCCGCGGGGGACGAGCAGTACTTC. It is translated as CASSLTPAGDEQYF.